This TCR beta chain was recovered during a study of vaccination and CD4 T cells after COVID-19. Notes on the study in general: In convalescent patients, 304 of 307 vaccine-specific clones were mono-reactive for SARS-CoV-2 spike.

Concerning this clonotype itself: The antigen is not known.

Sequencing of the DNA from cultured CD4+ T cells was carried out with the Oncomine TCR Beta short-read assay. Using its own MiXCR run on the PCR reads, TCRdb lists one record per CDR3 protein. The sample holds fewer than 11,000 distinct CDR3 sequences, 30% seen once. Treatment indicated: roughly ten-day PBMC culture with coronavirus spike peptide pools or control peptides (ViraFEST assay). The CDR3 spans 11 residues. Trimming left V 10 bases short and J 2 bases short, with 7 bases between. Germline V lookup: CDR1 SGHAT, CDR2 FQNNGV. The chain joins TRBV11-2 to TRBJ2-3; D unclear. The receptor was isolated from a human donor who had recovered from COVID-19. The source was CD4+ T cells from blood, cultured in vitro, collected after SARS-CoV-2 vaccination. CDR3 sequence (DNA): TGTGCCACCTCATTCACAGATACGCAGTATTTT. Its protein is CATSFTDTQYF.